The T cell receptor beta chain described here comes from a study of blood T cell repertoires in COVID-19. The assay was immunoSEQ multiplex PCR, and TCRdb's table has in-frame clones only and misses some. The data show roughly 70,000 clones, with just under 80% seen just once and roughly 6.3% held by the top ten. This clone was observed a handful of times. The CDR3 spans 11 residues. The TCR was taken from a woman aged 60-70 years with acute or convalescent COVID-19. The specimen was peripheral blood. This chain links TRBV12-2 with TRBJ1-6. TRBV12-2 is reported as a pseudogene. The CDR3 coding sequence is TGTGCAAGTCGACTAAATTCACCCCTCCACTTT. It specifies CASRLNSPLHF.